This TCR beta chain was recorded in a study of blood T cell repertoires in COVID-19. Looking at the study overall: Nucleic acid was either cDNA or gDNA, and it came from T cells, B-cell-depleted T cells, or PBMCs.

Ages ranged from 18 to 89 years, with residence in about 23 US areas. Cohort placement rested on clinical history that participants reported themselves. The authors' processing: Estimated nucleated cell counts came from reference gene primer amplification. Libraries were prepared by immunoSEQ multiplex PCR; TCRdb keeps only in-frame clonotypes and omits some of them. That table furnishes V, J and clone size, whereas the DNA furnished D and trimming. The data show hundreds of thousands of clones, with roughly 91% seen just once and roughly 4% held by the top ten. The V gene end was trimmed by 2 bases and the J gene end by 7 bases; junction bases not matched to a gene: 4. This CDR3 has 13 amino acids.

The rearrangement uses TRBV12-3 or TRBV12-4 and TRBJ2-7, with TRBD2 identical over 8 bases. What was sequenced was PBMCs or T cells enriched from blood (not recorded which). This clonotype was sampled from a woman under 40 with acute COVID-19. DNA for the CDR3: TGTGCCAGCAGTTTACGGGGGGGCGCGGAGCAGTACTTC. Protein product: CASSLRGGAEQYF.